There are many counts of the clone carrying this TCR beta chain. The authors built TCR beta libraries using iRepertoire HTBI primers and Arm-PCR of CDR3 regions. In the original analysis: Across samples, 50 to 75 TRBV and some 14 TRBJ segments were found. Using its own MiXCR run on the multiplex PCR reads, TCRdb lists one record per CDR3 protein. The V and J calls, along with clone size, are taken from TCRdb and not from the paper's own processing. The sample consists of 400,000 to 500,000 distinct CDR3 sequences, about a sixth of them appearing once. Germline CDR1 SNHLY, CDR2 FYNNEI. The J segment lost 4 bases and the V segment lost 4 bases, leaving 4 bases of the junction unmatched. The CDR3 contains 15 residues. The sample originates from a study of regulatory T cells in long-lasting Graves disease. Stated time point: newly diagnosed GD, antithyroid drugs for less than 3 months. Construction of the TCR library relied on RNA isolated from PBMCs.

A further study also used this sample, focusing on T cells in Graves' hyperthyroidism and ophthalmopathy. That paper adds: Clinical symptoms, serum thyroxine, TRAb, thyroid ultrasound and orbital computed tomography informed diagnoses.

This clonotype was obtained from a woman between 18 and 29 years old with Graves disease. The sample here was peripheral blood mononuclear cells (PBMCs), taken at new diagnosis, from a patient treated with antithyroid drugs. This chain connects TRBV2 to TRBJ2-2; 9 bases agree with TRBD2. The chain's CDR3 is CASSGDSGSTGELFF. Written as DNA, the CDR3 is TGTGCCAGCAGTGGTGATAGCGGGAGCACCGGGGAGCTGTTTTTT.